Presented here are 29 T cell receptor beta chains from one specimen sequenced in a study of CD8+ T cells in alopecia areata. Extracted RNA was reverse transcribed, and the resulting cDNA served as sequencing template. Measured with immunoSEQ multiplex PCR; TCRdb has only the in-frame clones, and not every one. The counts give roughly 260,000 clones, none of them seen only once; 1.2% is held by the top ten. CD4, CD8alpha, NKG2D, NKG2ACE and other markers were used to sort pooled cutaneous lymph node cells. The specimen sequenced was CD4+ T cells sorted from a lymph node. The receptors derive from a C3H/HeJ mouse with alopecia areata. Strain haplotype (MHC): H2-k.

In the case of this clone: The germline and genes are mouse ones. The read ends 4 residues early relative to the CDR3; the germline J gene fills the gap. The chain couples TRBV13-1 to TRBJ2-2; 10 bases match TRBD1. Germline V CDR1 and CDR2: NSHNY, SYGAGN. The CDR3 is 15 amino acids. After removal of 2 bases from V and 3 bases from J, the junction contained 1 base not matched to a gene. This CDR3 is CASSEGQGYTGQLYF. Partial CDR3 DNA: TGTGCCAGCAGTGAGGGACAGGGGTACACCGGG.

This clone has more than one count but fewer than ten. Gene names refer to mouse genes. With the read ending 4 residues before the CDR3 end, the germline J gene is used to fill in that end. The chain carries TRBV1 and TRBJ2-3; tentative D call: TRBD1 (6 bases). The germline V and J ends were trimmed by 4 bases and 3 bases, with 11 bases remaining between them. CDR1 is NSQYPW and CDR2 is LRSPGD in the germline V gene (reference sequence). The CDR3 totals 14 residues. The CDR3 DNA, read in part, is TGCACCTGCAGTGGGGCCGGGACAGCAGAA. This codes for CTCSGAGTAE. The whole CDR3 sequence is CTCSGAGTAETLYF.

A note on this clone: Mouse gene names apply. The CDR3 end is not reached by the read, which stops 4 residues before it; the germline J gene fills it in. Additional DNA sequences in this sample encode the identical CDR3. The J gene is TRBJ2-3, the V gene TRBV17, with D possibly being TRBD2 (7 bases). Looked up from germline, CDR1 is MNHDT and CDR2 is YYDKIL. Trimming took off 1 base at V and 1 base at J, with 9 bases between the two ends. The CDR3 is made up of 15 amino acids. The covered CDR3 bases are TGTGCTAGCAGTAGAGGGGGGGCCGGTGCAGAA. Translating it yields CASSRGGAGAE. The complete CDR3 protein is CASSRGGAGAETLYF.

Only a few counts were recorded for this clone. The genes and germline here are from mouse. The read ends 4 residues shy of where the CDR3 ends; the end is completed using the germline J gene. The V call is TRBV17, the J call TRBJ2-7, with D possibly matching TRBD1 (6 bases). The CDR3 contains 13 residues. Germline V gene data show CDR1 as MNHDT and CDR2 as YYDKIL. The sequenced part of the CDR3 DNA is TGTGCTAGCAGTAGCGGCAGGGGTTAT. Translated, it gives CASSSGRGY. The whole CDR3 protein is CASSSGRGYEQYF.

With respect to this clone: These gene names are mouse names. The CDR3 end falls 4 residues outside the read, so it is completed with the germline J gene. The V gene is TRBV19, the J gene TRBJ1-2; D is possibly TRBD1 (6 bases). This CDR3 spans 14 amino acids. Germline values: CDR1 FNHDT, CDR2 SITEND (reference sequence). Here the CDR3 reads CASSIAGGAGDYTF. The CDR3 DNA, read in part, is TGTGCCAGCAGTATTGCTGGGGGGGCGGGC.

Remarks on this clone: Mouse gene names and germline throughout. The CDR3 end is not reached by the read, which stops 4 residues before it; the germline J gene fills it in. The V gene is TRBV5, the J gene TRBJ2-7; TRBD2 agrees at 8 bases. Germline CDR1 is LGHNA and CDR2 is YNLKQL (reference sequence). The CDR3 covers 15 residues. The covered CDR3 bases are TGTGCCAGCAGCCAATCCCCGGGACTGGAGTAT. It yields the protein CASSQSPGLEY. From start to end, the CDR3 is CASSQSPGLEYEQYF.

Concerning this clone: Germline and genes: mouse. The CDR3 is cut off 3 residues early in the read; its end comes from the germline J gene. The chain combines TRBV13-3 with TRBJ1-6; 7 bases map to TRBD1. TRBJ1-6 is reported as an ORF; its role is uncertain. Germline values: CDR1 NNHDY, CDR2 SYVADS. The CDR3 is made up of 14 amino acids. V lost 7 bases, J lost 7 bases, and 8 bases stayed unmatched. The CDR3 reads CASSRDSGNSPLYF. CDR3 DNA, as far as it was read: TGTGCCAGCTCCAGGGACAGCGGGAATTCGCCC.

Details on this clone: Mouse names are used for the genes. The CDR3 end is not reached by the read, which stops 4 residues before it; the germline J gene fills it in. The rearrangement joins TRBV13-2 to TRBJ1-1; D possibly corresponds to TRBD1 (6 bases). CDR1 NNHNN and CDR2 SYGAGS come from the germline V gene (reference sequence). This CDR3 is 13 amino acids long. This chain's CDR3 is CASGDLGGREVFF. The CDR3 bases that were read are TGTGCCAGCGGTGATCTGGGGGGGCGA.

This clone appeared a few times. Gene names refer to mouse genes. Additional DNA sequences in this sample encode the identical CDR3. The CDR3 DNA, read in part, is TGTGCCAGCAGTGTCCCGGGACAGGGAAACACCGGG. This gives the protein CASSVPGQGNTG. The whole CDR3 protein reads CASSVPGQGNTGQLYF. The chain carries TRBV13-1 and TRBJ2-2; TRBD1 matches at 9 bases. The read terminates 4 residues before the CDR3 end, so the remaining end is supplied by the germline J gene. Unmatched junction bases numbered 4, after V lost 3 bases and J lost 1 base. The germline gives CDR1 NSHNY, CDR2 SYGAGN. CDR3 length: 16 amino acids.

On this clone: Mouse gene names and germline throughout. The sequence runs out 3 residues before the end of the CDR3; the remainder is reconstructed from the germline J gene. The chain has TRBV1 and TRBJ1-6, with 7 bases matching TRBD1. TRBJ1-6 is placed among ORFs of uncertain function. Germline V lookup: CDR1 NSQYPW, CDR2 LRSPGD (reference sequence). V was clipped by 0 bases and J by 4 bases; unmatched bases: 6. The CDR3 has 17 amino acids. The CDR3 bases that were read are TGCACCTGCAGTGCAGATCGGGACAGAATTTATAATTCGCCC. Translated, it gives CTCSADRDRIYNSP. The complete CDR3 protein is CTCSADRDRIYNSPLYF.

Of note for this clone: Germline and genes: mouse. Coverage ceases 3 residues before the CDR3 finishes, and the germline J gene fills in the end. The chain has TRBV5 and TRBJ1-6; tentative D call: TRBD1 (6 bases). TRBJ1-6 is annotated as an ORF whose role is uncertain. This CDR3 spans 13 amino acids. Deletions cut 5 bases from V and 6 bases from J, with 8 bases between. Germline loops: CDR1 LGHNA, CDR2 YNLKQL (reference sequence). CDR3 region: CASSTGTNSPLYF. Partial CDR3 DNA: TGTGCCAGCAGCACAGGGACTAATTCGCCC.

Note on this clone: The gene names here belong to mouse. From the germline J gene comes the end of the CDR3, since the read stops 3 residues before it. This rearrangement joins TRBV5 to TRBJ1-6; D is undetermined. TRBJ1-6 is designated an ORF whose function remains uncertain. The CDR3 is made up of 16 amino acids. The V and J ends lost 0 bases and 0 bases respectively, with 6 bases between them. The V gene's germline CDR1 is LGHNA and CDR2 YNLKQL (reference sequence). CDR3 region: CASSQDSGSYNSPLYF. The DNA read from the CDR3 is TGTGCCAGCAGCCAAGACTCCGGTTCCTATAATTCGCCC.

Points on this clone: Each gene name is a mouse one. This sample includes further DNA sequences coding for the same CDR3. The CDR3 spells CASSRGRANTGQLYF. The covered CDR3 bases are TGTGCTAGCAGTAGGGGCAGGGCAAACACCGGG. The chain employs TRBV17 and TRBJ2-2, with D possibly being TRBD1 (5 bases). Read data end 4 residues before the CDR3 end; the end is taken from the germline J gene. The germline V gene encodes CDR1 MNHDT and CDR2 YYDKIL. The germline V and J ends were trimmed by 3 bases and 0 bases, with 8 bases remaining between them. CDR3 length: 15 amino acids.

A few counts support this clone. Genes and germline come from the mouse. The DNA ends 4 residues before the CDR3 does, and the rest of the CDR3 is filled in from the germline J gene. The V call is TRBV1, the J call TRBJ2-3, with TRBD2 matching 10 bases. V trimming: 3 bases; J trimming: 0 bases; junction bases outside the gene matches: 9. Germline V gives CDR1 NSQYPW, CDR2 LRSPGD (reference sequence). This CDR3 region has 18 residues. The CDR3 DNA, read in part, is TGCACCTGCAGTGCCTTCTGGGGGGGCACGTCTAGTGCAGAA. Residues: CTCSAFWGGTSSAE. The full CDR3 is CTCSAFWGGTSSAETLYF.

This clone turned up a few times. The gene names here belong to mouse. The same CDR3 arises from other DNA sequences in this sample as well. The CDR3 is CASSDRGGNSPLYF. The part of the CDR3 DNA that was read is TGTGCCAGCAGTGACAGGGGAGGGAATTCGCCC. This chain connects TRBV13-3 to TRBJ1-6; D is perhaps TRBD1 (6 bases). The read ends 3 residues shy of where the CDR3 ends; the end is completed using the germline J gene. TRBJ1-6 is known as an ORF, though its function is uncertain. The CDR3 length is 14 residues. Per germline, CDR1 NNHDY and CDR2 SYVADS. Trimming removed 2 bases from V and 7 bases from J, with 10 bases in between.

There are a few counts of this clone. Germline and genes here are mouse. The sequenced CDR3 bases are TGTGCCAGCAGGGGGGACACTTATGCT. It translates to CASRGDTYA. The whole CDR3 sequence reads CASRGDTYAEQFF. The chain employs TRBV19 and TRBJ2-1, with D possibly TRBD1 on 6 matching bases. Read data end 4 residues before the CDR3 end; the end is taken from the germline J gene. The V end lost 5 bases, the J end lost 4 bases, and 10 bases lay between the germline ends. CDR1 is FNHDT, CDR2 SITEND, per germline (reference sequence). This CDR3 has 13 amino acids. Full variable domain (remainder filled in from reference TRBV19 and TRBJ2-1): GGIITQTPKFLIGQEGQKLTLKCQQNFNHDTMYWYRQDSGKGLRLIYYSITENDLQKGDLSEGYDASREKKSSFSLTVTSAQKNEMAVFLCASRGDTYAEQFFGPGTRLTVL.

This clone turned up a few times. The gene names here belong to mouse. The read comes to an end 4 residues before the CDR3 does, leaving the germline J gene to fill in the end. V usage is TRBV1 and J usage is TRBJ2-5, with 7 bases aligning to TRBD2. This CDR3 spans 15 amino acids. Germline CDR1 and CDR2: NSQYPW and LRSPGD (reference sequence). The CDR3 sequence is CTCSAEGGSRDTQYF. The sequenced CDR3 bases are TGCACCTGCAGTGCAGAGGGGGGGTCGAGAGAC.

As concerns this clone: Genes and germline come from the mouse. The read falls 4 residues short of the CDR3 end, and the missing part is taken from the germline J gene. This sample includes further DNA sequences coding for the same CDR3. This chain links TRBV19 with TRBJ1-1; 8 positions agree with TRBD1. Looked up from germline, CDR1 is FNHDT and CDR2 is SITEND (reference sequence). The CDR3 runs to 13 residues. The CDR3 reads CASSPGTGTEVFF. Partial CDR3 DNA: TGTGCCAGCAGTCCCGGGACAGGAACA.

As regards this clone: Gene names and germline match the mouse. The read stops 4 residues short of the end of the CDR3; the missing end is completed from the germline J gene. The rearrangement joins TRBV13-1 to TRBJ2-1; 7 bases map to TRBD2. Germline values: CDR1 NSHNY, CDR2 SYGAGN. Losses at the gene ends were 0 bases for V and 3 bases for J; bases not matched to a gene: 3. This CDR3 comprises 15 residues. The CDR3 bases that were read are TGTGCCAGCAGTGATGGCTCTGGGGGCTATGCT. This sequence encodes CASSDGSGGYA. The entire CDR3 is CASSDGSGGYAEQFF.

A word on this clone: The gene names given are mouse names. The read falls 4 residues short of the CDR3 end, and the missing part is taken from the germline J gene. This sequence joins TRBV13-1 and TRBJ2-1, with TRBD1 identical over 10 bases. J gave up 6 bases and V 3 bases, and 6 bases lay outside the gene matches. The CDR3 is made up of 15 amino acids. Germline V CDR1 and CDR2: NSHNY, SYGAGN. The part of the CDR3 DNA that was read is TGTGCCAGCAGTGGGGGTGGGACAGGGGTTGCT. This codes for CASSGGGTGVA. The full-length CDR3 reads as CASSGGGTGVAEQFF.

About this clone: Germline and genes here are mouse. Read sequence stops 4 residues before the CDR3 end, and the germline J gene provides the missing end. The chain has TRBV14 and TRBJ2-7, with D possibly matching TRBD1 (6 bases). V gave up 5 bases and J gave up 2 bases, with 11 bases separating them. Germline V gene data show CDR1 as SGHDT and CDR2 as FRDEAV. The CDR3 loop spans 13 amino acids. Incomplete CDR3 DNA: TGTGCCAGCAGCATCACAGGGACCTAT. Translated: CASSITGTY. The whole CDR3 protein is CASSITGTYEQYF.

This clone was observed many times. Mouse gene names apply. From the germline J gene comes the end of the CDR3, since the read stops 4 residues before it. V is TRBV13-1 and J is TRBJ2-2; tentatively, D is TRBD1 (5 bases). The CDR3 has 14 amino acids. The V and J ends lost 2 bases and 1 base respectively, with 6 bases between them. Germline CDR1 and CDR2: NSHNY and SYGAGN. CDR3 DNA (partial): TGTGCCAGCAGTGAGACAGAAAACACCGGG. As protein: CASSETENTG. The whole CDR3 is CASSETENTGQLYF.

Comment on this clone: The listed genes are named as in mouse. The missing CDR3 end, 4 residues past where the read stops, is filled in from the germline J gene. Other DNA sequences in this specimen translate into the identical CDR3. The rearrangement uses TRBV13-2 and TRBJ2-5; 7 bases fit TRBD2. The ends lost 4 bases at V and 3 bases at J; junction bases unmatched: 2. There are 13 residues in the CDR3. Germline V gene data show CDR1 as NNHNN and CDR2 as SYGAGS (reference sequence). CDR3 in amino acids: CASGPGGQDTQYF. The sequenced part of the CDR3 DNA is TGTGCCAGCGGTCCTGGGGGTCAAGAC.

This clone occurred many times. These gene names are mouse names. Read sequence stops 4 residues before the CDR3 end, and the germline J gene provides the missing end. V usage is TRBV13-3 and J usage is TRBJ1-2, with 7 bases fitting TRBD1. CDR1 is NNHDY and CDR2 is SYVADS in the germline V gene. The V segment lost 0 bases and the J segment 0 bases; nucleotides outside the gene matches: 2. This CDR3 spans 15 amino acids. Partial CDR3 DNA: TGTGCCAGCAGTGATGCAGGGGGTGCAAACTCC. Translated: CASSDAGGANS. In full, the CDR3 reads CASSDAGGANSDYTF.

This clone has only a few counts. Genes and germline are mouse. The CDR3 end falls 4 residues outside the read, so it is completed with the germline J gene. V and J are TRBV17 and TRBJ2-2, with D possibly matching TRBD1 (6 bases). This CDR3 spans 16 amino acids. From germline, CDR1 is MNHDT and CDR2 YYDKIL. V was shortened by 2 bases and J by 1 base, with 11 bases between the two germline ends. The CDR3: CASSRPQGRNTGQLYF. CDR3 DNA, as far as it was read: TGTGCTAGCAGTAGACCGCAGGGGCGAAACACCGGG.

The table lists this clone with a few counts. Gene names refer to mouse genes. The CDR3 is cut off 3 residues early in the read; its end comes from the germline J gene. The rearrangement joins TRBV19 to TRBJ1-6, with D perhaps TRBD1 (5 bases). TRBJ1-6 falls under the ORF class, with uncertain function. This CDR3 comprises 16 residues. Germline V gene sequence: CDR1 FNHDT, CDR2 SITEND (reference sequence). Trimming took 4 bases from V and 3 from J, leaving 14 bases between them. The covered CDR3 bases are TGTGCCAGCAGTTCTCAGACAGAATACTATAATTCGCCC. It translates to CASSSQTEYYNSP. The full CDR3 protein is CASSSQTEYYNSPLYF.

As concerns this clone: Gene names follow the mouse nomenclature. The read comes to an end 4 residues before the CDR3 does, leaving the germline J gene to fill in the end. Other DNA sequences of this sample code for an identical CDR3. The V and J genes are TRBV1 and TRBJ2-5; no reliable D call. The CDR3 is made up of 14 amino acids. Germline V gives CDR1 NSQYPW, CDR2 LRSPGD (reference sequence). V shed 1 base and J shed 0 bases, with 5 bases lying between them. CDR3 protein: CTCSAVGNQDTQYF. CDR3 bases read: TGCACCTGCAGTGCAGTGGGTAACCAAGAC. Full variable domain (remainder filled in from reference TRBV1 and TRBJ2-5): VTLLEQNPRWRLVPRGQAVNLRCILKNSQYPWMSWYQQDLQKQLQWLFTLRSPGDKEVKSLPGADYLATRVTDTELRLQVANMSQGRTLYCTCSAVGNQDTQYFGPGTRLLVL.

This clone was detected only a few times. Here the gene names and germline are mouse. The part of the CDR3 DNA that was read is TGCACCTGCCGGGACAGGGGGGCT. It specifies CTCRDRGA. The entire CDR3 sequence reads CTCRDRGAEQFF. This chain links TRBV1 with TRBJ2-1; 11 bases fit TRBD1. The read falls 4 residues short of the CDR3 end, and the missing part is taken from the germline J gene. This CDR3 region has 12 residues. Looked up from germline, CDR1 is NSQYPW and CDR2 is LRSPGD (reference sequence).

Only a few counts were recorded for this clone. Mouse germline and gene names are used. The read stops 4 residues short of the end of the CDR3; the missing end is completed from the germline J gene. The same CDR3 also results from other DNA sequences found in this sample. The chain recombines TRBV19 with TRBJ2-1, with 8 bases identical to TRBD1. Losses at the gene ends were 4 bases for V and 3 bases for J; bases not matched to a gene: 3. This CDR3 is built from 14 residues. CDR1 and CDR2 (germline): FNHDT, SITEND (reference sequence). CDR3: CASSLGQGYAEQFF. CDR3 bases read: TGTGCCAGCAGTCTCGGACAGGGCTATGCT. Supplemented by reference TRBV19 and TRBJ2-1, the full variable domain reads GGIITQTPKFLIGQEGQKLTLKCQQNFNHDTMYWYRQDSGKGLRLIYYSITENDLQKGDLSEGYDASREKKSSFSLTVTSAQKNEMAVFLCASSLGQGYAEQFFGPGTRLTVL.